The 30 T cell receptor beta chains in this list originate from one sample, sequenced in a study of T cell repertoires in cytomegalovirus infection. TCRdb re-analysed the reads in MiXCR, keeping a single row per CDR3 protein. The sample lists about a million distinct CDR3 sequences, around a third occurring once. Their recognized antigens are unknown. The sequencing here drew on cultured CD8+ T cells from PBMCs, taken from culture after CMV antigen stimulation. The receptors derive from a human donor in good health (CMV status not recorded). Some clones in this sample may be carry-over from other donors' samples.

This rearrangement joins TRBV29-1 to TRBJ2-2; D is ambiguous. With 5 bases removed from V and 6 bases from J, the gap between germline ends came to 4 bases. The CDR3 sequence is 10 residues long. CDR1 is SQVTM and CDR2 is ANQGSEA in the germline V gene. CDR3 sequence reads: CSVKAGELFF. CDR3 sequence (DNA): TGCAGCGTTAAGGCCGGGGAGCTGTTTTTT.

This clonotype was picked up a small number of times. The V gene is TRBV7-9, the J gene TRBJ2-7; the D gene is possibly TRBD1 (6 bases). The germline gives CDR1 SEHNR, CDR2 FQNEAQ (reference sequence). There are 15 residues in the CDR3. The V end lost 0 bases, the J end lost 4 bases, and 13 bases lay between the germline ends. Here the CDR3 reads CASSLAGTPYYEQYV. The CDR3 region has the DNA TGTGCCAGCAGCTTAGCAGGGACACCATATTACGAGCAGTACGTC.

Only one count was recorded for this clonotype. The chain links TRBV25-1 to TRBJ2-7; the D gene could be TRBD1 or TRBD2 (5 bases each). Trimming pared 10 bases from V and 5 bases from J, leaving 15 bases between. The CDR3 is 12 residues long. Per germline, CDR1 MGHDK and CDR2 SYGVNS. CDR3 coding DNA: TGTGCCACCGCAGGGACGCTCAACGAGCAGTACTTC. Protein sequence: CATAGTLNEQYF.

V usage is TRBV4-3 and J usage is TRBJ1-5; tentatively, D is TRBD1 (5 bases). The CDR3 contains 15 residues. CDR1 LGHNA and CDR2 YSLEER come from the germline V gene. V was cut by 1 base and J by 3 bases, with 10 bases left in between. The CDR3 reads CASSQGRRDNQPQHF. In DNA form, the CDR3 reads TGCGCCAGCAGCCAAGGGCGCAGGGACAATCAGCCCCAGCATTTT.

V usage is TRBV29-1 and J usage is TRBJ1-5, with D tentatively TRBD1 (6 bases). CDR3 length: 13 amino acids. The ends were cut back, 8 bases at V and 11 bases at J, with 22 bases in the middle. CDR1 and CDR2 from the germline V gene are SQVTM and ANQGSEA. In DNA, the CDR3 is TGCAGCATTTGGACAGCCGACCAAGGGGCCCAGCATTTT. It translates to CSIWTADQGAQHF.

For this clonotype: Its ends do not fully match the called genes, so a read error is possible. The gene calls are TRBV20-1 and TRBJ1-3; D not certain. The CDR3 is 14 residues long. From germline, CDR1 is DFQATT and CDR2 SNEGSKA (reference sequence). CDR3 protein: CSVRTEAFGNTIYF. For the CDR3, the DNA is TGCAGTGTTAGAACAGAGGCCTTTGGAAACACCATATATTTT.

Only a few counts were recorded for this clonotype. The chain joins TRBV4-1 to TRBJ2-5; TRBD1 might be the D (6 bases). The CDR3 extends over 15 amino acids. Looked up from germline, CDR1 is MGHRA and CDR2 is YSYEKL. With 0 bases removed from V and 3 bases from J, the gap between germline ends came to 11 bases. CDR3 coding DNA: TGCGCCAGCAGCCAAGATCCGGCAGGGGAAGAGACCCAGTACTTC. It specifies CASSQDPAGEETQYF.

The J gene is TRBJ2-7, the V gene TRBV7-9, with a possible D match to TRBD2 (6 bases). The CDR3 contains 14 residues. With 4 bases removed from V and 4 bases from J, the gap between germline ends came to 14 bases. Looked up from germline, CDR1 is SEHNR and CDR2 is FQNEAQ (reference sequence). The CDR3 sequence is CASSSTGLIYEQYF. Here the CDR3 DNA reads TGTGCCAGCAGCTCGACGGGACTGATATACGAGCAGTACTTC.

This clonotype was seen more than once but under ten times. The chain uses TRBV27 and TRBJ1-4; D is uncertain. Germline V gene lookup returns CDR1 MNHEY and CDR2 SMNVEV (reference sequence). This CDR3 has 12 amino acids. V lost 6 bases and J 3 bases, leaving 5 bases between the germline ends. The CDR3 DNA is TGTGCCAGCAGCCGCCCTAATGAAAAACTGTTTTTT. Its protein is CASSRPNEKLFF.

This clonotype was found once. The rearrangement uses TRBV7-6 and TRBJ1-1; maybe TRBD1 (5 bases). V was pared by 3 bases and J by 4 bases, with 15 bases between. This CDR3 spans 15 amino acids. CDR1 is SGHVS and CDR2 is FNYEAQ in the germline V gene. As DNA, the CDR3 is TGTGCCAGCAGCTTGGGACCCCGTGGGGTCACTGAAGCTTTCTTT. The encoded protein is CASSLGPRGVTEAFF.

The chain carries TRBV29-1 and TRBJ2-3; D unclear. This CDR3 comprises 10 residues. Germline loops: CDR1 SQVTM, CDR2 ANQGSEA. The V and J ends lost 6 bases and 6 bases respectively, with 7 bases between them. The CDR3 DNA reads as TGCAGCGTACCCCTGGATACGCAGTATTTT. Translated, it gives CSVPLDTQYF.

This chain joins TRBV10-3 and TRBJ1-1, with D possibly matching TRBD1 (6 bases). The CDR3 is 14 amino acids. Germline CDR1 and CDR2: ENHRY and SYGVKD. Trimming stripped 0 bases from V and 8 bases from J, with 13 bases between. CDR3 sequence: CAISESAGAGEAFF. CDR3 nucleotides: TGTGCCATCAGTGAGTCGGCGGGGGCTGGAGAAGCTTTCTTT.

This clonotype came up a few times. The chain joins TRBV4-2 to TRBJ2-5; 10 bases are shared with TRBD2. Germline loops: CDR1 LGHNA, CDR2 YNFKEQ. This CDR3 has 15 amino acids. After removal of 3 bases from V and 2 bases from J, the junction contained 3 bases not matched to a gene. CDR3 region: CASSQRTSGQETQYF. For the CDR3, the DNA is TGTGCCAGCAGCCAGAGGACTAGCGGACAAGAGACCCAGTACTTC.

Details on this clonotype: Being one base from a much bigger clone, this may be a read error. V usage is TRBV7-8 and J usage is TRBJ2-3, with 9 bases aligning to TRBD2. CDR1 is SGHVS, CDR2 FQNEAQ, per germline. This CDR3 contains 19 residues. This CDR3 is CASNLGSVGAGGLPATQYF. Written as DNA, the CDR3 is TGTGCCAGCAACTTAGGATCCGTCGGAGCGGGGGGCCTACCGGCTACGCAGTATTTT.

There are many counts of this clonotype. V usage is TRBV7-2 and J usage is TRBJ2-1; 8 bases are shared with TRBD2. V lost 1 base to trimming and J lost 3 bases; unmatched junction nucleotides: 5. Germline CDR1 and CDR2: SGHTA and FQGNSA. The CDR3 covers 16 residues. CDR3 amino acids: CASSLVRRGDYNEQFF. DNA of the CDR3: TGTGCCAGCAGCTTAGTTCGGCGGGGGGACTACAATGAGCAGTTCTTC.

The chain is built from TRBV6-2 or TRBV6-3 and TRBJ2-1; D might be TRBD1 or TRBD2, each matching 6 bases. The CDR3 has 14 residues. From germline, CDR1 is MNHEY and CDR2 SVGEGT. Between the trimmed V and J ends, which lost 8 bases and 4 bases, there was a span of 15 bases. CDR3 sequence (DNA): TGTGCCAGCCATGAGGGGGGCCTATACAATGAGCAGTTCTTC. Its protein is CASHEGGLYNEQFF.

Points on this clonotype: A read error may be the cause here, since a much bigger clone is one base away. The genes are TRBV7-9 and TRBJ1-1; tentatively, D is TRBD1 (5 bases). Per germline, CDR1 SEHNR and CDR2 FQNEAQ (reference sequence). This CDR3 spans 16 amino acids. The CDR3 spells CASSFGTPPKDTGAFF. The CDR3 region has the DNA TGTGCCAGCAGCTTTGGAACACCTCCAAAGGACACTGGAGCTTTCTTT.

This clonotype was seen a handful of times. The CDR3 spells CASSSGTGYGELFF. In DNA form, the CDR3 reads TGCGCCAGCAGCTCCGGGACAGGGTACGGGGAGCTGTTTTTT. The rearrangement joins TRBV5-1 to TRBJ2-2; 9 nucleotides agree with TRBD1. There are 14 residues in the CDR3. Per the germline V gene, CDR1 is SGHRS and CDR2 is YFSETQ. The junction had 4 bases not matched to a gene; V was cut back by 3 bases and J by 7 bases.

V usage is TRBV14 and J usage is TRBJ1-2; the D is unclear. CDR3 size: 15 residues. V was shortened by 0 bases and J by 4 bases, with 12 bases between the two germline ends. CDR1 SGHDN and CDR2 FVKESK come from the germline V gene. The CDR3 reads CASSQDIQPIYGYTF. The DNA of the CDR3 is TGTGCCAGCAGCCAAGATATCCAGCCTATCTATGGCTACACCTTC.

The J gene is TRBJ1-3, the V gene TRBV29-1; D is uncertain. V lost 3 bases, J lost 2 bases, and 11 bases lay in between. The CDR3 spans 14 residues. Germline V gene sequence: CDR1 SQVTM, CDR2 ANQGSEA. The CDR3 nucleotides read TGCAGCGTTGATTGGGATGGAGCTGGAAACACCATATATTTT. It codes for CSVDWDGAGNTIYF.

The rearrangement joins TRBV28 to TRBJ2-7, with 8 bases aligning to TRBD1. Germline V gene sequence: CDR1 MDHEN, CDR2 SYDVKM. CDR3 length: 16 amino acids. With 6 bases clipped from V and 5 bases from J, the junction kept 15 bases outside the gene matches. CDR3 in DNA: TGTGCCAGCAGCCTCTCCCCTAGACAGGGGTCCAACGAGCAGTACGTC. Translation gives CASSLSPRQGSNEQYV.

This clonotype was counted between two and nine times. This chain joins TRBV6-2 or TRBV6-3 and TRBJ2-1; the D is unclear. CDR3 length equals 11 residues. In germline, CDR1 is MNHEY, CDR2 SVGEGT. V dropped 8 bases and J dropped 7 bases, with 9 bases sitting between them. In DNA form, the CDR3 reads TGTGCCAGCTTAGACGGGAATGAGCAGTTCTTC. Translated: CASLDGNEQFF.

The chain links TRBV20-1 to TRBJ1-4; possible D gene TRBD1, 5 bases. CDR1 and CDR2 from the germline V gene are DFQATT and SNEGSKA (reference sequence). The CDR3 extends over 14 amino acids. V dropped 0 bases and J dropped 7 bases, with 12 bases sitting between them. The CDR3 DNA sequence: TGCAGTGCTAGAGATGGGAGGGGAGGTGAAAAACTGTTTTTT. Its translation is CSARDGRGGEKLFF.

The V and J genes are TRBV20-1 and TRBJ1-2, with D possibly TRBD1 on 5 matching bases. Germline assignment: CDR1 DFQATT and CDR2 SNEGSKA (reference sequence). The CDR3 loop spans 18 amino acids. V was clipped by 2 bases and J by 3 bases, with 25 bases between them. CDR3 DNA sequence: TGCAGTGCTAGATCTAGGAGGGACCGCGATATTCGGGACTATGGCTACACCTTC. Amino acids: CSARSRRDRDIRDYGYTF.

The chain is built from TRBV11-2 and TRBJ2-3; D call uncertain. Germline V gene data show CDR1 as SGHAT and CDR2 as FQNNGV. Deletions cut 7 bases from V and 0 bases from J, with 14 bases between. CDR3 size: 15 residues. The CDR3 sequence is CASTSPSVSTDTQYF. DNA for the CDR3: TGTGCCAGCACCTCCCCGTCAGTTAGCACAGATACGCAGTATTTT.

Only a few counts were recorded for this clonotype. The chain employs TRBV12-3 or TRBV12-4 and TRBJ1-2; D is ambiguous. This CDR3 has 14 residues. Trimming removed 5 bases from V and 4 bases from J, with 14 bases in between. The CDR3 is CASSIGPAGYGYTF. In DNA form, the CDR3 reads TGTGCCAGCAGTATCGGACCGGCCGGCTATGGCTACACCTTC.

V is TRBV19 and J is TRBJ2-1; D is uncertain. V lost 2 bases and J 7 bases, leaving 9 bases between the germline ends. CDR3 length: 13 amino acids. Germline V CDR1 and CDR2: LNHDA, SQIVND (reference sequence). In DNA, the CDR3 is TGTGCCAGTAGTATAATAGCTGCTAATGAGCAGTTCTTC. Protein product: CASSIIAANEQFF.

The chain has TRBV27 and TRBJ1-1; no definite D call. Germline CDR1 reads MNHEY; CDR2 reads SMNVEV (reference sequence). Trimming pared 5 bases from V and 10 bases from J, leaving 17 bases between. The CDR3 extends over 13 amino acids. The CDR3 loop reads CASSRPGLRGAFF. DNA for the CDR3: TGTGCCAGCAGTAGGCCGGGCCTTCGTGGAGCTTTCTTT.

This rearrangement joins TRBV12-3 or TRBV12-4 to TRBJ1-4; TRBD1 aligns across 9 bases. This CDR3 comprises 13 residues. The J segment lost 8 bases and the V segment lost 7 bases, leaving 5 bases of the junction unmatched. The CDR3 is CASMGTGNEKLFF. The CDR3 DNA follows: TGTGCCAGCATGGGGACAGGGAACGAAAAACTGTTTTTT.

This clonotype was seen more than once but under ten times. V is TRBV14 and J is TRBJ1-1; D is perhaps TRBD1 (6 bases). Trimming removed 3 bases from V and 7 bases from J, with 15 bases in between. CDR1 and CDR2 (germline): SGHDN, FVKESK. The CDR3 extends over 14 amino acids. In DNA, the CDR3 is TGTGCCAGCAGCCAGGGGCGGGGGGCCAGTGAAGCTTTCTTT. This translates into CASSQGRGASEAFF. The full variable domain, completed using reference TRBV14 and TRBJ1-1, is EAGVTQFPSHSVIEKGQTVTLRCDPISGHDNLYWYRRVMGKEIKFLLHFVKESKQDESGMPNNRFLAERTGGTYSTLKVQPAELEDSGVYFCASSQGRGASEAFFGQGTRLTVV.